This TCR beta chain was observed in a study of T cells in Graves' hyperthyroidism and ophthalmopathy (dated by TCRdb to the late 2010s). Looking at the study overall: A discovery cohort of 95 to 100 patients, 43 with Graves' ophthalmopathy and about 58 with stable Graves' hyperthyroidism, was used to find distinguishing TCR V-J signatures. The paper reports TCR Vbeta CDR3 sequencing of approximately 140 peripheral blood samples: around 45 ophthalmopathy, over 70 hyperthyroidism and 17 progressor patients. Prospective prediction of ophthalmopathy was tested in an independent validation cohort of approximately 18 hyperthyroidism patients and approximately 17 patients who later progressed to ophthalmopathy. The approximately 97 discovery patients were randomly divided into training and test sets at a 7:3 ratio. In addition, the study compared T-cell repertoires in thyroid tissue and in blood from six Graves' hyperthyroidism patients. After blood sampling, hyperthyroidism patients were treated with methimazole at a starting dose of 30 mg daily, and ophthalmopathy patients were treated with high-dose intravenous methylprednisolone.

Any patient with an uncontrolled infection, another autoimmune disease, pregnancy or lactation was excluded. Diagnoses were based on clinical symptoms, serum thyroxine and TRAb, thyroid ultrasound and orbital computed tomography. Total RNA was extracted with Trizol reagent, and quality was checked on an Agilent 2100 Bioanalyzer. Relative to germline, V is 4 bases shorter and J is 6 bases shorter, with 9 bases between their ends. From its cysteine to its phenylalanine, the CDR3 spans 12 amino acids. Only the CDR3 portion is preserved as DNA: 36 bases, with reading frame beginning at the first base. Via the germline V gene (reference sequence), CDR1 is SEHNR and CDR2 FQNEAQ. Amplification of TCR beta CDR3 regions was carried out from RNA transcripts. A first-round RT-PCR of the TCR CDR3 used the HTBI primer set with the Qiagen OneStep RT-PCR kit. The libraries were constructed in a second round of multiplex PCR and then size-selected and purified. The libraries were sequenced on an Illumina HiSeq2000 using paired-end 100 bp reads. Per the original workflow: Raw data were processed with SOAPnuke, discarding reads with adapters, uncalled bases, mean Phred below 15, or no exact constant-primer or identifier match. High-quality paired reads were merged using COPE v1.2.5, and each unique nucleotide sequence was defined as a clonotype. MiTCR v1.1 was used to align the clonotypes against IMGT TRBV, TRBD and TRBJ reference segments. Only V-J combinations with frequency above 0.0001, covering roughly 99% of repertoires, were analysed. The TCS score was defined as the ratio of F50 (clonal expansion) to E x V (chaos), calculated using BLOSUM62-based TCRdist between CDR3 peptides within each V-J. Welch's t-statistics and random forest reduced roughly 540 V-J features to about 13, which were used in a naive Bayes classifier (R e1071). The similarity between thyroid and blood repertoires was quantified using the Morisita-Horn index. Using fastp at Q25 and MiXCR, TCRdb reprocessed the public reads and kept productive beta chains. One record per CDR3 amino acid sequence lists the most common genes and DNA. Clone size and V and J calls follow TCRdb, not the original study. Recorded for this sample are more than 500,000 distinct CDR3 sequences; around 46% of them occurred a single time. The biggest ten clones account for 19% of the sample.

Details on this clonotype: The antigen it recognizes is unknown. No much larger clone exists at a distance of one base, and base qualities are not known.

Summary of the overall study and its limitations: Most expanded thyroid clonotypes (frequency above 0.001) were also found in blood, which suggests that blood repertoires may mirror thyroid immune responses. Ophthalmopathy was separated from stable hyperthyroidism by a 13 V-J signature model, with 85% to 90% sensitivity and about 81% specificity obtained in cross-validation and 80%/75% obtained in testing. In validation, progression to ophthalmopathy was predicted by the model with 55% to 71% sensitivity and roughly 76% specificity, a median of 6.5 months before onset. Sample size was not statistically predetermined, and investigators were not blinded to group allocation.

Sequencing was done on a sample of peripheral blood or thyroid tissue (not recorded which). This TCR came from an adult woman with Graves' disease, either hyperthyroidism or ophthalmopathy (not recorded which). Recombination joined TRBV7-9 with TRBJ1-2, with a weak D call of TRBD1 (5 bases match). The DNA sequence is given as TGTGCCAGCAGCTCTCGGGGGGATGGCTACACCTTC. Its protein product is CASSSRGDGYTF. Outside the CDR3, residues come from the reference TRBV7-9 and TRBJ1-2 proteins, so the full variable domain is: DTGVSQNPRHKITKRGQNVTFRCDPISEHNRLYWYRQTLGQGPEFLTYFQNEAQLEKSRLLSDRFSAERPKGSFSTLEIQRTEQGDSAMYLCASSSRGDGYTFGSGTRLTVV.